This T cell receptor (beta chain) comes out of a study of T cell changes during pregnancy in multiple sclerosis. Sequencing used immunoSEQ multiplex PCR; TCRdb keeps in-frame clones, though not all of them. The sample records tens of thousands of clones, roughly 90% being singletons. CDR3 length: 16 amino acids. Trimming cost V 1 base and J 4 bases; bases outside gene matches: 3. CDR1 SGHVS and CDR2 FNYEAQ come from the germline V gene. The sequencing here drew on CD8+ T cells from peripheral blood mononuclear cells, taken in the third trimester of pregnancy. V is TRBV7-6 and J is TRBJ2-3, with 12 bases aligning to TRBD2. This sequence originates from a female donor with multiple sclerosis, enrolled in a pregnancy study. The CDR3 DNA sequence: TGTGCCAGCAGCTTAGTTCCTAGCGGGGGGGCAGATACGCAGTATTTT. This gives the protein CASSLVPSGGADTQYF.